This passage covers 13 T cell receptor beta chains from one sample sequenced in a study of control samples from healthy donors and cancer patients. Method: immunoSEQ multiplex PCR; TCRdb's copy keeps in-frame clones and lacks some. The table lists fewer than 95,000 clones, approximately 81% of them singletons, with around 2.1% in the top ten. The sequenced sample consisted of blood. Receptor source: a woman between 40 and 55 years old in good health.

The rearrangement uses TRBV10-1 and TRBJ2-5; tentative D call: TRBD1 (5 bases). The CDR3 has 13 residues. The germline V gene encodes CDR1 WNHNN and CDR2 SYGVQD (reference sequence). The V end was cut by 3 bases, the J end by 5 bases, with 10 bases between. The CDR3 is CASSERGRETQYF. In DNA, the CDR3 is TGCGCCAGCAGTGAAAGGGGCCGGGAGACCCAGTACTTC.

Worth noting for this clone: The sample carries other DNA sequences with the same CDR3. V gene TRBV10-3 combines with J gene TRBJ1-2; D is ambiguous. The CDR3 totals 14 residues. Trimming removed 0 bases from V and 4 bases from J, with 9 bases in between. The V gene's germline CDR1 is ENHRY and CDR2 SYGVKD. The CDR3 region has the DNA TGTGCCATCAGTGAGTCTGGAGAAGGCTATGGCTACACCTTC. It translates to CAISESGEGYGYTF.

The V call is TRBV4-3, the J call TRBJ1-1, with no clear D. The CDR3 is 13 amino acids. V lost 1 base to trimming and J lost 5 bases, with 8 bases between them. Germline lookup yields CDR1 LGHNA and CDR2 YSLEER. The CDR3 nucleotides read TGCGCCAGCAGCCAAGCTCGTCTTACTGAAGCTTTCTTT. This translates into CASSQARLTEAFF.

This chain connects TRBV29-1 to TRBJ1-2; 10 bases are a match to TRBD1. This CDR3 has 13 amino acids. The junction had 2 bases not matched to a gene; V was cut back by 4 bases and J by 3 bases. In germline, CDR1 is SQVTM, CDR2 ANQGSEA. CDR3 DNA sequence: TGCAGCGTTGGACAGGGGGCGGACTATGGCTACACCTTC. Amino acid sequence: CSVGQGADYGYTF.

The V gene is TRBV7-2, the J gene TRBJ2-7; 9 bases match TRBD1. The CDR3 is 13 amino acids. Germline V gives CDR1 SGHTA, CDR2 FQGNSA. The trim removed 4 bases at V and 7 bases at J, leaving 5 bases unmatched. CDR3 loop: CASSSGQGQEQYF. The CDR3, as DNA: TGTGCCAGCAGCTCGGGACAGGGACAAGAGCAGTACTTC.

This chain joins TRBV18 and TRBJ1-4; 7 bases are shared with TRBD1. Per the germline V gene, CDR1 is KGHSH and CDR2 is LQKENI. The trim removed 3 bases at V and 1 base at J, leaving 2 bases unmatched. This CDR3 comprises 15 residues. The DNA for the CDR3 is TGTGCCAGCTCACCTCGGACAGGAACTAATGAAAAACTGTTTTTT. Protein: CASSPRTGTNEKLFF.

Only one count was recorded for this clone. The CDR3 protein is CASSGGQGTPSYEQYF. CDR3 in DNA: TGCGCCAGCAGCGGCGGGCAGGGGACACCATCCTACGAGCAGTACTTC. This chain connects TRBV5-1 to TRBJ2-7, with D possibly matching TRBD1 (6 bases). Trimming removed 4 bases at V and 1 base at J, with 18 bases between. The CDR3 loop spans 16 amino acids. The germline gives CDR1 SGHRS, CDR2 YFSETQ.

The chain uses TRBV7-8 and TRBJ1-1; D is undetermined. Germline V gene lookup returns CDR1 SGHVS and CDR2 FQNEAQ. CDR3 length: 15 residues. With 0 bases removed from V and 4 bases from J, the gap between germline ends came to 12 bases. CDR3: CASSLASLGGTEAFF. CDR3 DNA sequence: TGTGCCAGCAGCTTAGCGTCCTTAGGCGGCACTGAAGCTTTCTTT.

The V and J genes are TRBV30 and TRBJ1-2, with TRBD1 matching 7 bases. The CDR3 contains 14 residues. Germline V gene lookup returns CDR1 GTSNPN and CDR2 SVGIG (reference sequence). After removal of 2 bases from V and 5 bases from J, the junction contained 8 bases not matched to a gene. The CDR3 is CAWSTRQGSYGYTF. The CDR3, as DNA: TGTGCCTGGAGTACCCGACAGGGAAGTTATGGCTACACCTTC.

The rearrangement uses TRBV10-3 and TRBJ1-1, with a possible D match to TRBD1 (5 bases). The germline gives CDR1 ENHRY, CDR2 SYGVKD. CDR3 length equals 13 residues. The ends were cut back, 3 bases at V and 0 bases at J, with 5 bases in the middle. Written as DNA, the CDR3 is TGTGCCATCAGTGAAGGGGTGAACACTGAAGCTTTCTTT. Amino acid sequence: CAISEGVNTEAFF.

The chain has TRBV12-3 or TRBV12-4 and TRBJ1-4; no reliable D call. Trimming cost V 6 bases and J 7 bases, with 9 bases left between them. This CDR3 contains 12 residues. CDR3: CASRMVGEKLFF. In nucleotides, the CDR3 is TGTGCCAGCAGGATGGTTGGTGAAAAACTGTTTTTT.

This sequence joins TRBV30 and TRBJ2-4, with 11 bases lining up with TRBD1. This CDR3 is 15 amino acids long. After removal of 3 bases from V and 7 bases from J, the junction contained 8 bases not matched to a gene. Germline assignment: CDR1 GTSNPN and CDR2 SVGIG (reference sequence). The CDR3 DNA follows: TGTGCCTGGAGCCTCCCGTGGGACAGGGGGAACATTCAGTACTTC. Translated: CAWSLPWDRGNIQYF.

The V gene is TRBV9, the J gene TRBJ2-7; TRBD2 matches 13 bases. The junction had 3 bases not matched to a gene; V was cut back by 4 bases and J by 2 bases. Germline CDR1 reads SGDLS; CDR2 reads YYNGEE. This CDR3 spans 15 amino acids. The CDR3 loop is CASSPGLAGPYEQYF. The CDR3 DNA follows: TGTGCCAGCAGCCCGGGACTAGCGGGGCCCTACGAGCAGTACTTC.